The source of this T cell receptor beta chain is a study of T cells in tuberculosis. The data were produced by immunoSEQ multiplex PCR, yet TCRdb's version contains in-frame clones alone and is incomplete. Of about 33,000 clones listed, 87% are singletons. Time point given: new active TB diagnosis, blood taken before or within 7 days of starting treatment. This clone was counted once. V lost 4 bases and J 2 bases, leaving 15 bases between the germline ends. CDR1 is LGHNA and CDR2 is YSLEER in the germline V gene. The CDR3 runs 15 residues. This TCR derives from an adult with tuberculosis. Sequences were derived from PBMCs, sampled at tuberculosis diagnosis. The rearrangement links TRBV4-3 to TRBJ2-7; unclear D gene. The CDR3 sequence: CASSLMSQAAYEQYF. CDR3 nucleotides: TGCGCCAGCAGCCTCATGAGCCAGGCAGCCTACGAGCAGTACTTC.